These 24 T cell receptor beta chains share one sample of origin, sequenced in a study of cytomegalovirus exposure and HLA in healthy donors (dated by TCRdb to 2015 to 2018). Receptor amplification or capture employed the immunoSEQ multiplex PCR assay. The multiplex PCR relied on a mix of 60 forward primers for TCR Vbeta segments and 13 reverse primers for TCR Jbeta segments. TCRdb obtained this table from immuneACCESS and retained in-frame rearrangements with V and J assigned. These tables miss some clones; where compared with another copy, unresolved V genes account for less than half of the shortfall, and the remainder is unexplained. This sample's records show approximately 100,000 clones. The ten largest account for around 0.6% of the sample. The specimen sequenced was PBMCs. All receptors come from a man aged 50 to 59 in good health and CMV-seronegative.

The chain employs TRBV7-2 and TRBJ1-1; 9 positions match TRBD1. This CDR3 comprises 13 residues. The germline gives CDR1 SGHTA, CDR2 FQGNSA. V was clipped by 5 bases and J by 8 bases; unmatched bases: 6. The CDR3 DNA sequence: TGTGCCAGCAGCCCCGGGACAGGGAGGGAAGCTTTCTTT. It is translated as CASSPGTGREAFF.

The chain employs TRBV10-1 and TRBJ1-5, with no clear D. The CDR3 runs 13 residues. Germline V gene data show CDR1 as WNHNN and CDR2 as SYGVQD (reference sequence). V lost 3 bases to trimming and J lost 7 bases, with 10 bases between them. CDR3 amino acids: CASSETLKQPQHF. In DNA, the CDR3 is TGCGCCAGCAGTGAAACATTGAAACAGCCCCAGCATTTT.

Turning to this clone: At the DNA level, this CDR3 is encoded by other sequences in the same sample as well. The chain recombines TRBV2 with TRBJ2-7; possibly TRBD1 for D (5 bases). The germline V and J ends were trimmed by 6 bases and 3 bases, with 6 bases remaining between them. The CDR3 is 11 residues long. Germline CDR1 SNHLY, CDR2 FYNNEI. CDR3 DNA: TGTGCCAGCAGAGACAGCTACGAGCAGTACTTC. Translated: CASRDSYEQYF.

The chain is built from TRBV27 and TRBJ2-1; 10 bases fit TRBD1. CDR3 length: 15 amino acids. Germline lookup yields CDR1 MNHEY and CDR2 SMNVEV (reference sequence). V lost 6 bases, J lost 8 bases, and 10 bases stayed unmatched. CDR3 residues: CASSFLGQGTYEQFF. DNA for the CDR3: TGTGCCAGCAGCTTCTTGGGACAGGGGACATATGAGCAGTTCTTC.

The chain couples TRBV5-6 to TRBJ2-7; D might be TRBD1 (5 bases). Germline V CDR1 and CDR2: SGHDT, YYEEEE. The V gene lost 4 bases and the J gene lost 0 bases, with 8 bases spanning the gap. The CDR3 spans 13 residues. The CDR3 bases are TGTGCCAGCAGCCTAGGGGTCTCCTACGAGCAGTACTTC. It codes for CASSLGVSYEQYF. The entire variable domain, with the rest obtained from reference TRBV5-6 and TRBJ2-7, is as follows: DAGVTQSPTHLIKTRGQQVTLRCSPKSGHDTVSWYQQALGQGPQFIFQYYEEEERQRGNFPDRFSGHQFPNYSSELNVNALLLGDSALYLCASSLGVSYEQYFGPGTRLTVT.

This sequence joins TRBV5-4 and TRBJ2-7, with TRBD1 identical over 9 bases. The trim removed 3 bases at V and 7 bases at J, leaving 8 bases unmatched. CDR1 SGHNT and CDR2 YYREEE come from the germline V gene (reference sequence). This CDR3 spans 14 amino acids. As DNA, the CDR3 is TGTGCCAGCAGCTGGGGGACAGGGCCCGGAGAGCAGTACTTC. Its protein product is CASSWGTGPGEQYF.

The chain employs TRBV29-1 and TRBJ2-1; TRBD2 might be the D (5 bases). The CDR3 length is 14 residues. V gave up 7 bases and J gave up 3 bases, with 16 bases separating them. Per the germline V gene, CDR1 is SQVTM and CDR2 is ANQGSEA. CDR3 amino acids: CSGRFLKIYNEQFF. The CDR3, as DNA: TGCAGCGGGAGGTTCCTCAAGATCTACAATGAGCAGTTCTTC.

The chain recombines TRBV7-2 with TRBJ2-5; D uncertain. The length of the CDR3 is 14 residues. Trimming shortened V by 1 base and J by 3 bases, and 9 bases separated the two germline ends. CDR1 and CDR2 (germline): SGHTA, FQGNSA. DNA for the CDR3: TGTGCCAGCAGCTTAGGGGCGCCTAAAGAGACCCAGTACTTC. Protein: CASSLGAPKETQYF. The whole variable domain, filled in from reference TRBV7-2 and TRBJ2-5, reads GAGVSQSPSNKVTEKGKDVELRCDPISGHTALYWYRQSLGQGLEFLIYFQGNSAPDKSGLPSDRFSAERTGGSVSTLTIQRTQQEDSAVYLCASSLGAPKETQYFGPGTRLLVL.

The V and J genes are TRBV7-9 and TRBJ1-1; the D gene is possibly TRBD1 (5 bases). This CDR3 contains 15 residues. Trimming shortened V by 7 bases and J by 0 bases, and 15 bases separated the two germline ends. Germline-derived CDR1 and CDR2 are SEHNR and FQNEAQ (reference sequence). CDR3 sequence reads: CASTSGRYLNTEAFF. The CDR3 DNA reads TGTGCCAGCACATCAGGGCGCTACTTGAACACTGAAGCTTTCTTT.

This chain joins TRBV7-2 and TRBJ2-7, with D tentatively TRBD2 (5 bases). CDR1 and CDR2 (germline): SGHTA, FQGNSA. V was cut by 6 bases and J by 5 bases, with 17 bases left in between. This CDR3 region has 14 residues. CDR3 DNA sequence: TGTGCCAGCAGAGTGGAGGCCCCGTCCCACGAGCAGTACTTC. The encoded protein is CASRVEAPSHEQYF.

The chain is built from TRBV11-2 and TRBJ2-1; 12 bases are a match to TRBD2. V was pared by 9 bases and J by 10 bases, with 7 bases of the junction left unmatched. Per germline, CDR1 SGHAT and CDR2 FQNNGV. The CDR3 has 13 residues. The CDR3 nucleotides read TGTGCCAGTTCGCTAGCGGGGGGGACCGAGCAGTTCTTC. Encoded protein: CASSLAGGTEQFF.

The chain links TRBV7-8 to TRBJ1-1; D unresolved. Germline loops: CDR1 SGHVS, CDR2 FQNEAQ. The CDR3 runs 13 residues. Trimming removed 2 bases from V and 1 base from J, with 5 bases in between. CDR3 in DNA: TGTGCCAGCAGCTTAACTAGGAACACTGAAGCTTTCTTT. It encodes CASSLTRNTEAFF.

V usage is TRBV28 and J usage is TRBJ2-3; D is undetermined. V was cut by 3 bases and J by 5 bases, with 6 bases left in between. This CDR3 is 12 amino acids long. Germline V gene sequence: CDR1 MDHEN, CDR2 SYDVKM. CDR3 sequence: CASSFYLDTQYF. Written as DNA, the CDR3 is TGTGCCAGCAGTTTCTACCTAGATACGCAGTATTTT.

The chain has TRBV9 and TRBJ1-6, with 7 bases aligning to TRBD1. From germline, CDR1 is SGDLS and CDR2 YYNGEE. CDR3 length: 15 amino acids. The V segment lost 0 bases and the J segment 8 bases; nucleotides outside the gene matches: 5. The CDR3 nucleotides are TGTGCCAGCAGCGTAGTCGGGGACAGTTATTCACCCCTCCACTTT. This encodes CASSVVGDSYSPLHF.

V and J are TRBV19 and TRBJ1-4; weak D call: TRBD1 (6 bases). Trimming removed 7 bases at V and 8 bases at J, with 14 bases between. The V gene's germline CDR1 is LNHDA and CDR2 SQIVND (reference sequence). The CDR3 extends over 13 amino acids. DNA for the CDR3: TGTGCCAGTAAGGAGCAGGGGAACGAAAAACTGTTTTTT. Amino acids: CASKEQGNEKLFF.

V is TRBV6-1 and J is TRBJ2-3; 11 nucleotides agree with TRBD1. CDR1 and CDR2 from the germline V gene are MNHNS and SASEGT. J lost 5 bases, V lost 8 bases, and 9 bases had no gene match. The CDR3 totals 15 residues. The CDR3 sequence is CASPGTGGSIDTQYF. CDR3 in DNA: TGTGCCAGCCCGGGGACAGGGGGTTCAATAGATACGCAGTATTTT.

V usage is TRBV28 and J usage is TRBJ2-5, with D tentatively TRBD1 (6 bases). V was trimmed by 5 bases and J by 5 bases, leaving 15 bases between them. CDR1 and CDR2 (germline): MDHEN, SYDVKM. The CDR3 is 14 residues long. Here the CDR3 reads CASSLTQGRETQYF. CDR3 nucleotide sequence: TGTGCCAGCAGTCTCACACAGGGTAGGGAGACCCAGTACTTC.

The genes are TRBV29-1 and TRBJ1-1, with a possible D match to TRBD1 (5 bases). The CDR3 extends over 14 amino acids. The germline CDR1 and CDR2 sequences are SQVTM and ANQGSEA. V gave up 3 bases and J gave up 4 bases, with 15 bases separating them. CDR3 sequence reads: CSVDRGGGGTEAFF. The DNA of the CDR3 is TGCAGCGTTGATCGGGGGGGAGGAGGCACTGAAGCTTTCTTT.

The rearrangement uses TRBV19 and TRBJ2-2; D is unresolved. Deletions cut 4 bases from V and 7 bases from J, with 13 bases between. Germline values: CDR1 LNHDA, CDR2 SQIVND (reference sequence). This CDR3 contains 14 residues. The chain's CDR3 is CASSSPTRYGELFF. The CDR3 DNA reads as TGTGCCAGTAGTAGTCCAACCCGCTACGGGGAGCTGTTTTTT. Supplemented by reference TRBV19 and TRBJ2-2, the full variable domain reads DGGITQSPKYLFRKEGQNVTLSCEQNLNHDAMYWYRQDPGQGLRLIYYSQIVNDFQKGDIAEGYSVSREKKESFPLTVTSAQKNPTAFYLCASSSPTRYGELFFGEGSRLTVL.

V gene TRBV10-3 combines with J gene TRBJ2-7, with D perhaps matching TRBD1 (5 bases). Trimming left V 3 bases short and J 1 base short, with 10 bases between. The CDR3 loop spans 14 amino acids. The germline gives CDR1 ENHRY, CDR2 SYGVKD. CDR3 sequence: CAISDRAYSYEQYF. CDR3 sequence (DNA): TGTGCCATCAGTGACAGGGCCTATTCCTACGAGCAGTACTTC.

This chain links TRBV10-1 with TRBJ2-4; 9 positions match TRBD1. The CDR3 covers 15 residues. After removal of 2 bases from V and 8 bases from J, the junction contained 7 bases not matched to a gene. CDR1 is WNHNN, CDR2 SYGVQD, per germline (reference sequence). The CDR3 DNA sequence: TGCGCCAGCAGTGAGGGGACAGGGAACTTAGACATTCAGTACTTC. Protein sequence: CASSEGTGNLDIQYF.

In nucleotides, the CDR3 is TGTGCCAGCATCTCAGCGGGAGGGGGTAACTATGGCTACACCTTC. Its translation: CASISAGGGNYGYTF. V usage is TRBV6-5 and J usage is TRBJ1-2, with a weak D call TRBD1 (6 bases). Trimming removed 7 bases at V and 1 base at J, with 16 bases between. The CDR3 is 15 residues long. Germline values: CDR1 MNHEY, CDR2 SVGAGI.

The chain recombines TRBV7-2 with TRBJ1-5; the D gene is possibly TRBD1 (6 bases). The CDR3 loop spans 16 amino acids. V lost 2 bases and J lost 3, with 14 bases in between. Germline assignment: CDR1 SGHTA and CDR2 FQGNSA. CDR3 residues: CASSLSATGSNQPQHF. The CDR3 DNA reads TGTGCCAGCAGCTTATCTGCGACAGGATCCAATCAGCCCCAGCATTTT.

The rearrangement links TRBV5-1 to TRBJ1-1; 8 positions match TRBD1. The CDR3 spans 13 residues. V dropped 4 bases and J dropped 5; count of bases not matched to a gene: 4. Germline lookup yields CDR1 SGHRS and CDR2 YFSETQ. CDR3 bases: TGCGCCAGCAGCACCACAGGGGGGACTGAAGCTTTCTTT. It yields the protein CASSTTGGTEAFF.